The 21 T cell receptor beta chains listed next were all sequenced from one sample in a study of cytomegalovirus exposure and HLA in healthy donors. Use of 60 Vbeta and 13 Jbeta primers characterized the PCR. Libraries were prepared by immunoSEQ multiplex PCR; TCRdb keeps only in-frame clonotypes and omits some of them. This sample has about 150,000 clones, with about four fifths found just once. The specimen was PBMCs. All receptors derive from a male donor in good health and CMV-seronegative.

The chain recombines TRBV7-2 with TRBJ2-3, with 7 bases aligning to TRBD2. V trimming: 1 base; J trimming: 5 bases; junction bases outside the gene matches: 3. The CDR3 loop spans 14 amino acids. The germline V gene encodes CDR1 SGHTA and CDR2 FQGNSA. CDR3 sequence (DNA): TGTGCCAGCAGCTTAGTAGCGGGTCTAGATACGCAGTATTTT. Its protein product is CASSLVAGLDTQYF.

V and J are TRBV27 and TRBJ2-1; D may be TRBD1 (6 bases). Germline CDR1 is MNHEY and CDR2 is SMNVEV (reference sequence). This CDR3 has 16 amino acids. V was cut by 1 base and J by 0 bases, with 10 bases left in between. This chain's CDR3 is CASSLFGQNSYNEQFF. The CDR3 DNA is TGTGCCAGCAGTTTATTCGGACAGAACTCCTACAATGAGCAGTTCTTC.

The rearrangement joins TRBV2 to TRBJ2-1; D is perhaps TRBD2 (7 bases). There are 14 residues in the CDR3. The V end was cut by 6 bases, the J end by 4 bases, with 13 bases between. Germline V CDR1 and CDR2: SNHLY, FYNNEI. DNA of the CDR3: TGTGCCAGCAGAAACAGGGAGGGGTACAATGAGCAGTTCTTC. Protein product: CASRNREGYNEQFF. The complete variable domain, with remaining parts taken from reference TRBV2 and TRBJ2-1, reads EPEVTQTPSHQVTQMGQEVILRCVPISNHLYFYWYRQILGQKVEFLVSFYNNEISEKSEIFDDQFSVERPDGSNFTLKIRSTKLEDSAMYFCASRNREGYNEQFFGPGTRLTVL.

This chain joins TRBV7-2 and TRBJ1-5; D is possibly TRBD1 (6 bases). The CDR3 consists of 13 residues. From germline, CDR1 is SGHTA and CDR2 FQGNSA. V was clipped by 7 bases and J by 15 bases, with 22 bases between them. CDR3 in DNA: TGTGCCAGCACCGGTCAAAGGGGACAACCCATGCATTTT. Its protein product is CASTGQRGQPMHF.

J is TRBJ1-4 and V is TRBV7-9, with 7 positions matching TRBD1. The CDR3 loop spans 13 amino acids. Germline CDR1 is SEHNR and CDR2 is FQNEAQ (reference sequence). With 3 bases clipped from V and 6 bases from J, the junction kept 1 base outside the gene matches. The CDR3 loop reads CASSLGQYEKLFF. The CDR3 region has the DNA TGTGCCAGCAGCTTGGGACAGTATGAAAAACTGTTTTTT.

The chain recombines TRBV9 with TRBJ2-7, with TRBD1 matching 10 bases. V shed 3 bases, J shed 9 bases, and the junction held 12 bases outside the gene matches. The V gene's germline CDR1 is SGDLS and CDR2 YYNGEE. The CDR3 loop spans 15 amino acids. In DNA form, the CDR3 reads TGTGCCAGCAGCGCCCCCGGGACAGGGGATCATCCGCAGTACTTC. The encoded protein is CASSAPGTGDHPQYF.

This clone was seen a few times. The chain uses TRBV7-2 and TRBJ1-1, with TRBD1 identical over 7 bases. This CDR3 is 14 amino acids long. V was pared by 1 base and J by 4 bases, with 3 bases of the junction left unmatched. Looked up from germline, CDR1 is SGHTA and CDR2 is FQGNSA. CDR3 nucleotide sequence: TGTGCCAGCAGCTTAGGACAGGGACTCACTGAAGCTTTCTTT. It is translated as CASSLGQGLTEAFF.

This clone was counted a single time. The chain uses TRBV7-8 and TRBJ1-1, with a tentative D call TRBD1 (6 bases). In germline, CDR1 is SGHVS, CDR2 FQNEAQ. The CDR3 contains 12 residues. Trimming cost V 4 bases and J 5 bases, with 8 bases left between them. The chain's CDR3 is CASSYDRTEAFF. Written as DNA, the CDR3 is TGTGCCAGCAGCTACGACAGGACTGAAGCTTTCTTT. The entire variable domain, with the rest obtained from reference TRBV7-8 and TRBJ1-1, is as follows: GAGVSQSPRYKVAKRGQDVALRCDPISGHVSLFWYQQALGQGPEFLTYFQNEAQLDKSGLPSDRFFAERPEGSVSTLKIQRTQQEDSAVYLCASSYDRTEAFFGQGTRLTVV.

The chain recombines TRBV19 with TRBJ2-5; tentatively, D is TRBD1 (5 bases). The DNA end is a closer match to TRBJ2-7, so the J assignment may be wrong. This CDR3 has 12 residues. Germline V gene data show CDR1 as LNHDA and CDR2 as SQIVND (reference sequence). The CDR3 spells CASGTGPYEQYF. For the CDR3, the DNA is TGTGCCAGTGGTACAGGTCCATACGAGCAGTACTTC.

The sample holds a few counts of this clone. V gene TRBV19 combines with J gene TRBJ1-1; no clear D gene. Trimming took off 8 bases at V and 4 bases at J, with 20 bases between the two ends. The CDR3 spans 15 residues. Germline CDR1 reads LNHDA; CDR2 reads SQIVND (reference sequence). The CDR3 DNA sequence: TGTGCCAGTTTCCCCTTTAGAGAGGGTGGCACTGAAGCTTTCTTT. Translated, it gives CASFPFREGGTEAFF.

V and J are TRBV27 and TRBJ1-6; a weak D match, TRBD1 (6 bases). This CDR3 has 11 amino acids. V gave up 8 bases and J gave up 12 bases, with 11 bases separating them. Germline loops: CDR1 MNHEY, CDR2 SMNVEV (reference sequence). The CDR3 spells CASGQTGPLHF. The CDR3 region has the DNA TGTGCCAGCGGGCAGACAGGACCCCTCCACTTT.

In its sample, this clone was seen once. The rearrangement links TRBV18 to TRBJ1-3, with a possible D match to TRBD1 (5 bases). Trimming took off 5 bases at V and 0 bases at J, with 14 bases between the two ends. The CDR3 consists of 16 residues. Germline loops: CDR1 KGHSH, CDR2 LQKENI. This chain's CDR3 is CASSRLGTFSGNTIYF. The CDR3 DNA reads TGTGCCAGCTCAAGGTTGGGGACTTTCTCTGGAAACACCATATATTTT.

The chain recombines TRBV5-1 with TRBJ1-6; no firm D call. The CDR3 length is 14 residues. V shed 5 bases and J shed 0 bases, with 6 bases lying between them. Germline V gene lookup returns CDR1 SGHRS and CDR2 YFSETQ. The CDR3: CASRPDSYNSPLHF. CDR3 bases: TGCGCCAGCAGGCCAGACTCCTATAATTCACCCCTCCACTTT.

This clone has just a few counts. The chain recombines TRBV6-5 with TRBJ1-4; 10 bases are a match to TRBD1. V lost 2 bases and J lost 12; bases outside the gene matches: 12. The germline gives CDR1 MNHEY, CDR2 SVGAGI. The CDR3 extends over 16 amino acids. CDR3 coding DNA: TGTGCCAGCAGTTACGCGGGACAGGGGAGGGAATACGAACTGTTTTTT. Protein product: CASSYAGQGREYELFF.

V is TRBV30 and J is TRBJ2-7; tentative D call: TRBD1 (6 bases). Trimming stripped 4 bases from V and 5 bases from J, with 15 bases between. Per the germline V gene, CDR1 is GTSNPN and CDR2 is SVGIG (reference sequence). The CDR3 runs to 13 residues. The CDR3 loop is CAWNPTGLNEQYF. Written as DNA, the CDR3 is TGTGCCTGGAACCCCACAGGGTTGAACGAGCAGTACTTC.

This sequence joins TRBV19 and TRBJ2-3; D gene unclear. Between the trimmed V and J ends, which lost 5 bases and 2 bases, there was a span of 11 bases. Germline CDR1 is LNHDA and CDR2 is SQIVND (reference sequence). The CDR3 is 14 residues long. This CDR3 reads CASSPFSPTDTQYF. The DNA of the CDR3 is TGTGCCAGTAGTCCCTTTAGTCCCACAGATACGCAGTATTTT. Full variable domain (rest looked up from reference TRBV19 and TRBJ2-3): DGGITQSPKYLFRKEGQNVTLSCEQNLNHDAMYWYRQDPGQGLRLIYYSQIVNDFQKGDIAEGYSVSREKKESFPLTVTSAQKNPTAFYLCASSPFSPTDTQYFGPGTRLTVL.

The chain links TRBV5-1 to TRBJ1-1; tentative D call: TRBD1 (5 bases). This CDR3 contains 13 residues. CDR1 SGHRS and CDR2 YFSETQ come from the germline V gene. Deletions cut 4 bases from V and 4 bases from J, with 11 bases between. The CDR3 coding sequence is TGCGCCAGCAGCCCTCCGGGGGGCACTGAAGCTTTCTTT. Amino acid sequence: CASSPPGGTEAFF. The full variable domain, with the rest looked up from reference TRBV5-1 and TRBJ1-1, is KAGVTQTPRYLIKTRGQQVTLSCSPISGHRSVSWYQQTPGQGLQFLFEYFSETQRNKGNFPGRFSGRQFSNSRSEMNVSTLELGDSALYLCASSPPGGTEAFFGQGTRLTVV.

This clone was seen only a few times. The chain is built from TRBV30 and TRBJ1-5; no clear D. Germline V gene lookup returns CDR1 GTSNPN and CDR2 SVGIG (reference sequence). The V end was cut by 3 bases, the J end by 2 bases, with 8 bases between. This CDR3 contains 13 residues. The CDR3 loop is CAWSDGGNQPQHF. Here the CDR3 DNA reads TGTGCCTGGAGCGACGGGGGCAATCAGCCCCAGCATTTT.

The chain links TRBV30 to TRBJ1-1; the D is unclear. CDR1 and CDR2 (germline): GTSNPN, SVGIG (reference sequence). V lost 3 bases to trimming and J lost 3 bases, with 11 bases between them. The CDR3 covers 13 residues. The CDR3 DNA follows: TGTGCCTGGAGAATGGCTGCTTACACTGAAGCTTTCTTT. It codes for CAWRMAAYTEAFF.

J is TRBJ1-1 and V is TRBV9; D perhaps matches TRBD1 (5 bases). V was trimmed by 0 bases and J by 1 base, leaving 19 bases between them. Germline loops: CDR1 SGDLS, CDR2 YYNGEE. There are 18 residues in the CDR3. This chain's CDR3 is CASSVAGTLGQGNTEAFF. Here the CDR3 DNA reads TGTGCCAGCAGCGTAGCCGGCACGTTAGGGCAGGGGAACACTGAAGCTTTCTTT.

The rearrangement joins TRBV7-2 to TRBJ1-3; D uncertain. V lost 1 base and J 2 bases, leaving 9 bases between the germline ends. The CDR3 is 15 residues long. Germline assignment: CDR1 SGHTA and CDR2 FQGNSA. The CDR3 sequence: CASSLGGGPGNTIYF. In DNA, the CDR3 is TGTGCCAGCAGCTTAGGTGGCGGGCCTGGAAACACCATATATTTT.